Listed below are T cell receptor beta chains from one sample, sequenced in a study of beta chain features in type 1 diabetes. The method was immunoSEQ multiplex PCR; TCRdb's version includes in-frame clones alone and lacks a portion of them. The profile covers hundreds of thousands of clones, with 15% to 20% appearing a single time and roughly 0.025% taken by the ten largest. The sequenced material came from naive CD4+ T cells from blood. Every receptor here comes from a woman aged 18-29 years in good health. Both conserved end residues are part of each CDR3. The D gene is left open where the match is weak. The size entry is marked missing in some rows and otherwise reads once, few, many or a size class.

. . TRBJ2-1 TRBV4-3 CASSQVKGHYNEQFF TGCGCCAGCAGCCAAGTGAAGGGCCATTACAATGAGCAGTTCTTC
. . TRBJ1-5 TRBV11-2 CASSLDRDQPQHF TGTGCCAGCAGCTTAGATCGAGATCAGCCCCAGCATTTT
. . TRBJ1-1 TRBV7-9 CASSSRSWGHTEAFF TGTGCCAGCAGCTCCAGGTCGTGGGGGCACACTGAAGCTTTCTTT
. TRBD1 TRBJ2-4 TRBV9 CASSVGTGGMNIQYF TGTGCCAGCAGCGTCGGGACAGGGGGCATGAACATTCAGTACTTC
few . TRBJ1-2 TRBV7-2 CASRSPVNYGYTF TGTGCCAGCAGAAGCCCTGTTAACTATGGCTACACCTTC
. . TRBJ2-7 TRBV4-3 CASSQDPAGLAYEQYF TGCGCCAGCAGCCAAGATCCTGCAGGGTTGGCCTACGAGCAGTACTTC
few . TRBJ2-6 TRBV9 CASSPGVTGANVLTF TGTGCCAGCAGCCCAGGGGTTACTGGGGCCAACGTCCTGACTTTC
. . TRBJ2-1 TRBV7-9 CASSPLGVGEQFF TGTGCCAGCAGCCCGCTAGGGGTGGGTGAGCAGTTCTTC
. TRBD1 TRBJ2-1 TRBV5-1 CASSPGTGGYNEQFF TGCGCCAGCAGCCCAGGGACAGGGGGCTACAATGAGCAGTTCTTC
. . TRBJ2-2 TRBV15 CATSSGRNTGELFF TGTGCCACCAGCAGCGGGCGGAACACCGGGGAGCTGTTTTTT
few . TRBJ2-6 TRBV6-5 CASRGGSGANVLTF TGTGCCAGCAGAGGGGGATCTGGGGCCAACGTCCTGACTTTC
few . TRBJ2-5 TRBV5-1 CASSLVALTGETQYF TGCGCCAGCAGCTTGGTGGCCCTTACGGGAGAGACCCAGTACTTC
. TRBD2 TRBJ2-7 TRBV15 CATSREGSVLAGSYEQYF TGTGCCACCAGCAGAGAGGGATCGGTACTAGCGGGGTCCTACGAGCAGTACTTC
. . TRBJ2-2 TRBV9 CASSPRQRPNTGELFF TGTGCCAGCAGCCCCCGCCAACGGCCGAACACCGGGGAGCTGTTTTTT
. . TRBJ2-2 TRBV28 CASTGLAGELFF TGTGCCAGCACAGGGTTAGCCGGGGAGCTGTTTTTT
. TRBD2 TRBJ2-3 TRBV11-2 CASSPGATSGVTDTQYF TGTGCCAGCAGCCCAGGGGCTACTAGCGGAGTAACAGATACGCAGTATTTT
few . TRBJ2-3 TRBV6-6 CASSSGLGTSTDTQYF TGTGCCAGCAGTTCTGGCTTGGGCACTAGCACAGATACGCAGTATTTT
few . TRBJ2-7 TRBV29-1 CSHRQGGQYEQYF TGCAGCCACCGACAGGGAGGGCAATACGAGCAGTACTTC
. TRBD2 TRBJ2-3 TRBV2 CASSSGLADFADTQYF TGTGCCAGCAGCTCGGGACTAGCGGATTTCGCAGATACGCAGTATTTT
. TRBD2 TRBJ2-1 TRBV11-2 CASSPGTSGSYEQFF TGTGCCAGCAGCCCCGGGACTAGCGGGAGTTATGAGCAGTTCTTC
few TRBD1 TRBJ2-7 TRBV28 CASSAGGQGASEQYF TGTGCCAGCAGTGCAGGGGGACAGGGGGCTTCGGAGCAGTACTTC
. TRBD1 TRBJ2-1 TRBV7-9 CASSSGQVTDEQFF TGTGCCAGCAGCTCCGGACAGGTCACCGATGAGCAGTTCTTC
few . TRBJ2-1 TRBV6-1 CASSEYRAGNNEQFF TGTGCCAGCAGTGAATATAGGGCAGGGAACAATGAGCAGTTCTTC